This entry lists 3 T cell receptor beta chains sequenced from one sample in a study of blood T cell repertoires in COVID-19. The data were produced by immunoSEQ multiplex PCR, yet TCRdb's version contains in-frame clones alone and is incomplete. The sample contains some 120,000 clones, around 87% of which appear only once. The sample taken for sequencing was peripheral blood. The receptors were sampled from a woman aged 55-69 years with acute or convalescent COVID-19.

V usage is TRBV12-2 and J usage is TRBJ1-5. TRBV12-2 is a pseudogene segment. The CDR3 consists of 15 residues. CDR3 sequence reads: CASRPGGGPNQPQHF. The CDR3 DNA follows: TGTGCAAGTCGCCCGGGAGGGGGCCCCAATCAGCCCCAGCATTTT.

V usage is TRBV3-1 (or the pseudogene TRBV3-2) and J usage is TRBJ1-2; perhaps TRBD1 as D (6 bases). CDR3 length: 14 amino acids. The V end lost 3 bases, the J end lost 4 bases, and 12 bases lay between the germline ends. The germline V gene has CDR1 LGHDT and CDR2 YNNKEL (reference sequence). The CDR3 protein is CASSQGHDVYGYTF. Written as DNA, the CDR3 is TGTGCCAGCAGCCAGGGACACGACGTCTATGGCTACACCTTC.

This clone appeared a few times. The chain carries TRBV28 and TRBJ2-1; 11 nucleotides align to TRBD2. V lost 6 bases to trimming and J lost 5 bases; unmatched junction nucleotides: 6. CDR1 is MDHEN, CDR2 SYDVKM, per germline. The CDR3 totals 15 residues. CDR3 amino acids: CASRLPLAGDNEQFF. Here the CDR3 DNA reads TGTGCCAGCAGGCTTCCACTAGCGGGGGACAATGAGCAGTTCTTC. Full variable domain (rest looked up from reference TRBV28 and TRBJ2-1): DVKVTQSSRYLVKRTGEKVFLECVQDMDHENMFWYRQDPGLGLRLIYFSYDVKMKEKGDIPEGYSVSREKKERFSLILESASTNQTSMYLCASRLPLAGDNEQFFGPGTRLTVL.